This T cell receptor (beta chain) was documented in a study of blood T cell repertoires in COVID-19 (dated by TCRdb to the early 2020s). For context, the study as a whole: Samples covering the acute and convalescent phases of COVID-19 were provided by collaborators in the United States, Italy and Spain. The material from the prospective study consisted of cDNA or gDNA derived from T cells, B-cell-depleted T cells, or PBMCs. Deeply sampled blood TCRbeta repertoires from subjects exposed to, actively infected with, or recovered from COVID-19 were included in the dataset. A freely available public database, intended as a resource for researchers studying the immune response to SARS-CoV-2, is where the repertoires were released. Samples came from the ongoing ImmuneRACE study (first 160 participants) plus 1,254 subjects from 6 global collaborators. Sample metadata almost always included a de-identified subject ID, COVID-19 status, age in years and sex. HLA class I and class II types, where available, came from metadata supplied by the sample provider rather than from assay-based typing. The research as a whole found: The quantity of clinical and demographic metadata differed by source and by participant and was supplied without curation.

Participants in the prospective study were enrolled through a virtual design, were aged 18 to 89 years, and lived in approximately 24 United States geographic areas. Cohort assignment in the prospective study relied on participant-reported clinical history from a screening survey and a study questionnaire. Recovered participants in ImmuneRACE Cohort 3 were defined as having two consecutive negative NP/OP PCR tests, clearance from a healthcare professional, or resolution of symptoms. In the prospective study, whole blood, serum and a nasopharyngeal or oropharyngeal swab were collected from each participant by mobile phlebotomists. Additional blood draws and questionnaires over a roughly two-month period could optionally be provided by prospective study participants. Before DNA extraction, prospective study blood samples were shipped either frozen or at room temperature. Reading from cysteine to phenylalanine, the CDR3 counts 14 amino acids. Of the read, only the CDR3 DNA is kept; its 42 bases are in frame from base 1. Trimming takes 4 bases off V and 4 bases off J; junction bases not matched to a gene: 4. From a lookup of the germline V gene, CDR1 and CDR2 are SNHLY and FYNNEI.

Note on this clone: Its binding antigen is unknown. No clone much larger than this one lies a single base away; base qualities are absent. Other DNA sequences from this sample encode an identical CDR3 as well.

TCRbeta CDR3 regions were amplified from genomic DNA by means of the immunoSEQ Assay, a bias-controlled multiplex PCR. Under the source paper's analysis protocol: Nucleated cell counts per sample were estimated from amplification of reference gene primers within the assay. Sequence reads were collapsed and filtered to measure the absolute abundance of every unique TCRbeta CDR3 rearrangement. For each sample, productive Simpson clonality was calculated as the square root of Simpson's diversity index across productive rearrangements. TCRdb provides this immuneACCESS table in a form limited to in-frame rearrangements. Some clones are lacking; in checked studies, under half of them reflect an unresolved V gene, and why the rest are absent is not known. The DNA gave D and trimming, while V, J and clone size come from that table. The sample table contains hundreds of thousands of clones; only one count was recorded for roughly 86% of them. The leading ten clones occupy about 1.5% of the sample.

Sequencing input: PBMCs or T cells enriched from blood (not recorded which). This clonotype originated in a woman aged 45-65 years who had recovered from COVID-19. The rearranged chain carries TRBV2 and TRBJ1-1, with 9 central nucleotides matching TRBD1. The DNA reads TGTGCCAGCAGTGCCGACAGGGGGAGCACTGAAGCTTTCTTT. This translates into CASSADRGSTEAFF.